These 26 T cell receptor beta chains originate from one sample sequenced in a study of beta chain features in type 1 diabetes. Whole-study findings and limits: Type 1 diabetes patients had moderately but significantly shorter TCRB CDR3s in all four CD4+ subsets.

No antigen is known for these receptors. What was sequenced were expressed TCRB transcripts, since all of the isolated RNA had been reverse transcribed. Only in-frame clones appear in the TCRdb table, and some are missing; sequencing was by immunoSEQ multiplex PCR. The sample has 50,000 to 70,000 clones; under 60% are singletons. Specimen: Tregs from blood. The receptor set was obtained from a woman aged 40 to 50 with type 1 diabetes.

The gene calls are TRBV5-4 and TRBJ1-1, with 9 bases fitting TRBD1. With V trimmed by 3 bases and J by 4 bases, 7 bases remained unmatched. From germline, CDR1 is SGHNT and CDR2 YYREEE (reference sequence). The CDR3 is 15 amino acids. The CDR3 nucleotides read TGTGCCAGCAGCTCCGGACAGGGGCGGGGCACTGAAGCTTTCTTT. Encoded protein: CASSSGQGRGTEAFF.

The chain uses TRBV4-3 and TRBJ2-1, with a tentative D call TRBD1 (5 bases). CDR1 is LGHNA, CDR2 YSLEER, per germline. This CDR3 comprises 16 residues. Trimming shortened V by 0 bases and J by 8 bases, and 17 bases separated the two germline ends. The CDR3 DNA follows: TGCGCCAGCAGCCAAGATCGAAGACAGTCATCCGATGAGCAGTTCTTC. This sequence encodes CASSQDRRQSSDEQFF.

V and J are TRBV5-4 and TRBJ2-6; possibly TRBD2 for D (5 bases). Germline V gene sequence: CDR1 SGHNT, CDR2 YYREEE (reference sequence). The CDR3 has 16 amino acids. Trimming removed 4 bases from V and 4 bases from J, with 15 bases in between. For the CDR3, the DNA is TGTGCCAGCAGCACTGGACGGTCGGGGGGGGCCAACGTCCTGACTTTC. This translates into CASSTGRSGGANVLTF.

CDR3 amino acids: CASSIQTGANEKLFF. CDR3 DNA sequence: TGTGCCAGCAGCATACAGACAGGGGCTAATGAAAAACTGTTTTTT. The chain joins TRBV7-9 to TRBJ1-4, with 8 positions matching TRBD1. V lost 5 bases and J lost 3; bases outside the gene matches: 5. Per germline, CDR1 SEHNR and CDR2 FQNEAQ (reference sequence). This CDR3 spans 15 amino acids.

The rearrangement uses TRBV27 and TRBJ2-3; D ambiguous. Germline V CDR1 and CDR2: MNHEY, SMNVEV (reference sequence). The V gene lost 2 bases and the J gene lost 1 base, with 7 bases spanning the gap. The CDR3 covers 14 residues. The CDR3 loop reads CASSLESRTDTQYF. In DNA, the CDR3 is TGTGCCAGCAGTTTAGAGTCCCGCACAGATACGCAGTATTTT.

The chain couples TRBV7-8 to TRBJ2-1, with 12 bases matching TRBD2. Germline V gene data show CDR1 as SGHVS and CDR2 as FQNEAQ. J gave up 5 bases and V 5 bases, and 7 bases lay outside the gene matches. The CDR3 is 16 residues long. The CDR3 DNA reads TGTGCCAGCAGCACCTCTAGCGGGGGGGCCAACAATGAGCAGTTCTTC. Amino acid sequence: CASSTSSGGANNEQFF.

V is TRBV7-8 and J is TRBJ2-7; no reliable D call. Trimming took off 5 bases at V and 4 bases at J, with 9 bases between the two ends. The CDR3 runs 12 residues. In germline, CDR1 is SGHVS, CDR2 FQNEAQ. Here the CDR3 DNA reads TGTGCCAGCAGCGCGGAACTTTACGAGCAGTACTTC. As protein: CASSAELYEQYF.

This clone was seen at least ten times. The rearrangement joins TRBV6-6 to TRBJ1-4; D is uncertain. The CDR3 covers 15 residues. V lost 6 bases and J 2 bases, leaving 13 bases between the germline ends. The germline gives CDR1 MNHNY, CDR2 SVGAGI (reference sequence). The CDR3 DNA follows: TGTGCCAGCAGCCAAAGCGCTGGGACTAATGAAAAACTGTTTTTT. Its translation is CASSQSAGTNEKLFF.

This clone was observed a handful of times. The V call is TRBV28, the J call TRBJ2-1; 10 bases are a match to TRBD2. Germline V gene lookup returns CDR1 MDHEN and CDR2 SYDVKM. The CDR3 contains 14 residues. The trim removed 2 bases at V and 10 bases at J, leaving 5 bases unmatched. For the CDR3, the DNA is TGTGCCAGCAGTTTAAGCGGGAGGGCCGGGGAGCAGTTCTTC. Translating it yields CASSLSGRAGEQFF.

Only a few counts were recorded for this clone. This sequence joins TRBV7-9 and TRBJ1-6, with D tentatively TRBD1 (6 bases). CDR3 length: 15 amino acids. Looked up from germline, CDR1 is SEHNR and CDR2 is FQNEAQ (reference sequence). Between the trimmed V and J ends, which lost 4 bases and 10 bases, there was a span of 17 bases. The CDR3 sequence is CASSYRGRGFSPLHF. The CDR3 region has the DNA TGTGCCAGCAGCTATCGGGGTAGGGGGTTCTCACCCCTCCACTTT.

This clone appeared a single time. The CDR3 nucleotides are TGTGCCAGCAGCTTAAGTGGGGGGAGAGGAGCTTTCTTT. As protein: CASSLSGGRGAFF. The chain combines TRBV7-9 with TRBJ1-1; D is perhaps TRBD1 (5 bases). Germline-derived CDR1 and CDR2 are SEHNR and FQNEAQ (reference sequence). The V end lost 2 bases, the J end lost 10 bases, and 14 bases lay between the germline ends. The CDR3 runs to 13 residues. The variable domain in full, completed from reference TRBV7-9 and TRBJ1-1, reads DTGVSQNPRHKITKRGQNVTFRCDPISEHNRLYWYRQTLGQGPEFLTYFQNEAQLEKSRLLSDRFSAERPKGSFSTLEIQRTEQGDSAMYLCASSLSGGRGAFFGQGTRLTVV.

This chain links TRBV10-2 with TRBJ2-7; D ambiguous. The germline gives CDR1 WSHSY, CDR2 SAAADI. The CDR3 length is 15 residues. Trimming took 0 bases from V and 3 from J, leaving 12 bases between them. As DNA, the CDR3 is TGCGCCAGCAGTGAGTCAAACACCGCAAACTACGAGCAGTACTTC. Translation gives CASSESNTANYEQYF.

This clone is medium-sized in the sample. The chain uses TRBV15 and TRBJ2-7; D is perhaps TRBD2 (5 bases). The ends were cut back, 8 bases at V and 7 bases at J, with 18 bases in the middle. CDR1 is LNHNV, CDR2 YYDKDF, per germline (reference sequence). The CDR3 is 13 amino acids. The CDR3 sequence: CATAGPQRREQYF. For the CDR3, the DNA is TGTGCCACCGCGGGTCCCCAGCGGAGAGAGCAGTACTTC.

The chain carries TRBV11-3 and TRBJ2-6; D gene uncertain. The germline V and J ends were trimmed by 8 bases and 0 bases, with 11 bases remaining between them. Germline V gives CDR1 SGHNT, CDR2 YENEEA. The CDR3 is 15 amino acids. The CDR3 DNA is TGTGCCAGCGCGGATCCCCCCTCTGGGGCCAACGTCCTGACTTTC. As protein: CASADPPSGANVLTF.

The rearrangement joins TRBV9 to TRBJ2-7; TRBD1 is a possible D gene (7 bases). CDR3 length: 13 amino acids. V lost 3 bases and J lost 6, with 13 bases in between. From germline, CDR1 is SGDLS and CDR2 YYNGEE. CDR3 amino acids: CASSAGDSREQYF. The CDR3 DNA reads TGTGCCAGCAGCGCGGGGGACAGTCGCGAGCAGTACTTC.

V is TRBV7-8 and J is TRBJ2-6; unclear D gene. Trimming shortened V by 3 bases and J by 4 bases, and 4 bases separated the two germline ends. The CDR3 length is 13 residues. The V gene's germline CDR1 is SGHVS and CDR2 FQNEAQ. CDR3 protein: CASSFLGANVLTF. CDR3 bases: TGTGCCAGCAGCTTTCTGGGGGCCAACGTCCTGACTTTC.

The V and J genes are TRBV28 and TRBJ1-5, with D unclear. This CDR3 is 14 amino acids long. The germline V gene has CDR1 MDHEN and CDR2 SYDVKM. V gave up 3 bases and J gave up 2 bases, with 8 bases separating them. CDR3 DNA: TGTGCCAGCAGTTTGGGGAGGGGCAATCAGCCCCAGCATTTT. Translation: CASSLGRGNQPQHF.

The chain is built from TRBV7-2 and TRBJ2-7; D is unclear. Germline V gene data show CDR1 as SGHTA and CDR2 as FQGNSA. Trimming removed 3 bases at V and 4 bases at J, with 10 bases between. This CDR3 has 13 amino acids. DNA for the CDR3: TGTGCCAGCAGCTTGTTCGCAGTTTACGAGCAGTACTTC. Amino acids: CASSLFAVYEQYF.

The chain carries TRBV5-1 and TRBJ1-3; weak D call: TRBD1 (5 bases). The ends were cut back, 3 bases at V and 1 base at J, with 8 bases in the middle. The CDR3 consists of 14 residues. CDR1 is SGHRS and CDR2 is YFSETQ in the germline V gene. CDR3 coding DNA: TGCGCCAGCAGCTGGCAGGGATCTGGAAACACCATATATTTT. Encoded protein: CASSWQGSGNTIYF.

The rearrangement uses TRBV7-9 and TRBJ2-5; 7 positions agree with TRBD2. Germline assignment: CDR1 SEHNR and CDR2 FQNEAQ (reference sequence). V shed 2 bases and J 2 bases; nucleotides not matched to a gene: 8. The CDR3 covers 16 residues. The CDR3 region has the DNA TGTGCCAGCAGCTTATGGGGGGGGGTCCTTCAAGAGACCCAGTACTTC. It translates to CASSLWGGVLQETQYF.

This clone has a handful of counts. V gene TRBV7-2 combines with J gene TRBJ2-5; no reliable D call. The CDR3 runs to 13 residues. Germline V gene sequence: CDR1 SGHTA, CDR2 FQGNSA. The V end lost 3 bases, the J end lost 5 bases, and 10 bases lay between the germline ends. The CDR3: CASSFDNRETQYF. Written as DNA, the CDR3 is TGTGCCAGCAGCTTTGACAATCGGGAGACCCAGTACTTC.

This clone was recorded a few times. The chain is built from TRBV7-8 and TRBJ2-7; 10 bases line up with TRBD2. V shed 6 bases, J shed 0 bases, and the junction held 14 bases outside the gene matches. CDR3 size: 18 residues. Germline V gives CDR1 SGHVS, CDR2 FQNEAQ. This chain's CDR3 is CASSQREVAGGFSYEQYF. CDR3 bases: TGTGCCAGCAGTCAAAGGGAGGTAGCGGGAGGTTTCTCCTACGAGCAGTACTTC.

V is TRBV6-1 and J is TRBJ2-5, with TRBD1 matching 9 bases. The CDR3 contains 15 residues. Germline loops: CDR1 MNHNS, CDR2 SASEGT. The ends lost 7 bases at V and 2 bases at J; junction bases unmatched: 8. CDR3 amino acids: CASNPPGQGQETQYF. The DNA of the CDR3 is TGTGCCAGCAATCCTCCGGGACAGGGACAAGAGACCCAGTACTTC.

This clone showed up just once. V gene TRBV6-1 combines with J gene TRBJ2-7, with 10 bases identical to TRBD1. Unmatched junction bases numbered 11, after V lost 9 bases and J lost 3 bases. Germline lookup yields CDR1 MNHNS and CDR2 SASEGT. There are 15 residues in the CDR3. CDR3 nucleotide sequence: TGTGCCAGTGAGAGCCCGGGACAGGGGTTCTACGAGCAGTACTTC. Its translation: CASESPGQGFYEQYF.

The chain employs TRBV28 and TRBJ2-7; D is ambiguous. From germline, CDR1 is MDHEN and CDR2 SYDVKM. The V gene lost 5 bases and the J gene lost 5 bases, with 7 bases spanning the gap. The CDR3 is 11 amino acids. CDR3 in DNA: TGTGCCAGCAGTCTCGAGAACGAGCAGTACTTC. This sequence encodes CASSLENEQYF.

The V call is TRBV30, the J call TRBJ1-1; the match to TRBD1 covers 7 bases. Germline V lookup: CDR1 GTSNPN, CDR2 SVGIG (reference sequence). After removal of 2 bases from V and 6 bases from J, the junction contained 3 bases not matched to a gene. This CDR3 is built from 12 residues. The chain's CDR3 is CAWSSGTAEAFF. In DNA, the CDR3 is TGTGCCTGGAGTTCGGGGACAGCTGAAGCTTTCTTT.